This TCR beta chain was identified in a study of blood T cells in healthy people across ages. Notes on the study in general: Naive and antigen-experienced cells were not separated, limiting conclusive comparison. Not knowing donor CMV status may have confounded expanded clonotype changes.

The second PCR ran about 6 to 12 cycles with a sample-barcoded 5' primer and J-beta primers. TCRdb reprocessed the 5' RACE reads via MiXCR and lists one record per CDR3 protein. The table lists about 2 million distinct CDR3 sequences, less than 50% of them singletons. This clonotype occurred a few times. Its antigen is unidentified. V lost 4 bases and J 4 bases, leaving 16 bases between the germline ends. CDR3 size: 15 residues. Per the germline V gene, CDR1 is MGHRA and CDR2 is YSYEKL. The chain is built from TRBV4-1 and TRBJ1-1; D gene uncertain. Input material: blood. The sequence came from a woman aged 40 to 49 in good health. The CDR3 protein is CASSPRAGRGTEAFF. In DNA form, the CDR3 reads TGCGCCAGCAGCCCAAGGGCCGGTCGGGGCACTGAAGCTTTCTTT.